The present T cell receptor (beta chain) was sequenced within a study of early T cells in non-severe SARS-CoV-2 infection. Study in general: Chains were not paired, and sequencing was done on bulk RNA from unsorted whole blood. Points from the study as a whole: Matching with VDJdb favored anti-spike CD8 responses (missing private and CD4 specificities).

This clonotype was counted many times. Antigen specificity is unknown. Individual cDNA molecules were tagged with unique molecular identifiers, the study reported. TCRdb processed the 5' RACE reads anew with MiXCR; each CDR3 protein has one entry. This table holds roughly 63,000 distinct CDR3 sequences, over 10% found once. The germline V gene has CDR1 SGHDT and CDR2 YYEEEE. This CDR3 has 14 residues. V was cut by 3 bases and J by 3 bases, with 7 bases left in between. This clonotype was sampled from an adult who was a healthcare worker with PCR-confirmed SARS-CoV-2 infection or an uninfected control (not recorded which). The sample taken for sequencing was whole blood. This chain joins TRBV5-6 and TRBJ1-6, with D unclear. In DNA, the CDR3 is TGTGCCAGCAGCTCGGACGTCTATAATTCACCCCTCCACTTT. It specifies CASSSDVYNSPLHF.